The present T cell receptor (beta chain) was sequenced within a study of PD-1 blockade in mismatch repair-deficient tumors (dated by TCRdb to 2017 to 2019). Turning to the overall study: Between September 2013 and September 2016, around 91 consecutive patients with over ten mismatch repair-deficient cancer types, all previously treated and progressing, were enrolled in the trial. Deep sequencing of TCR CDR3 regions was used to track tumor-associated T cell clones in peripheral blood of patients responding to PD-1 blockade.

The library came from the immunoSEQ multiplex PCR assay. Not all clones reach the TCRdb copy of this immuneACCESS table, which keeps in-frame sequences only. Checked studies attribute under half of the gap to unresolved V genes and leave the rest unexplained. The table for this sample lists about 130,000 clones; almost 90% of them were counted only once. Of the sample, 12% falls within the top ten clones. Mismatch repair deficiency was established in every enrolled patient by polymerase chain reaction or immunohistochemistry. TCR sequencing was performed for a few patients who responded to pembrolizumab therapy. The phase II trial prospectively tested pembrolizumab PD-1 blockade in advanced mismatch repair-deficient cancers regardless of tissue of origin. Serial peripheral blood T cell samples were collected before and at multiple times after starting PD-1 blockade. Blood sampling time points were reported as weeks after the first dose of pembrolizumab.

Summary of the overall study and its limitations: After pembrolizumab, tumor-resident clones, which were often undetectable in blood before treatment, expanded rapidly and then contracted, generally ahead of radiologic responses.

This clone showed up just once. The specificity of this receptor is unknown. One base away there is no much larger clone; base qualities are not given. At the junction V is shortened by 0 bases and J by 6 bases, with 9 bases in between. Based on the germline V gene (reference sequence), the CDR1 and CDR2 sequences are LNHDA and SQIVND. The CDR3 contains 14 residues, cysteine and phenylalanine counted. Of the read, only the CDR3 DNA is kept; its 42 bases are in frame from base 1. Material: peripheral blood, obtained approximately 69 weeks after starting pembrolizumab. The V and J genes are TRBV19 and TRBJ1-5; the D gene cannot be resolved reliably. The sequence came from an adult with mismatch repair-deficient cancer. The CDR3 reads CASSIDSGRQPQHF. The nucleotide sequence reads TGTGCCAGTAGTATAGATTCCGGTCGTCAGCCCCAGCATTTT.